This TCR beta chain appears in the sequencing data of a study of radiation and T cells in renal cell carcinoma. Overall study context: Nephrectomy followed 15 Gy stereotactic body radiation by 4 weeks.

Comment on this clone: Other DNA sequences in the sample encode the same CDR3.

Some clones are missing from TCRdb's copy, which holds only in-frame ones; the method was immunoSEQ multiplex PCR. The repertoire has approximately 140,000 clones, less than 85% of them found once; the top ten carry approximately 20%. As to time point: baseline pretreatment blood. The sample's treatment: 15 Gy SBRT to primary tumor, nephrectomy 4 weeks later. The sequences come from blood, collected from a patient whose treatment included radiotherapy and nephrectomy. The receptor was isolated from a woman in her forties or fifties with renal cell carcinoma.

CDR3 nucleotides: TGTGCCAGCAGCCGCGGTCCCACAGATACGCAGTATTTT. Translating it yields CASSRGPTDTQYF. This chain connects TRBV6-5 to TRBJ2-3; D is unresolved. The CDR3 is 13 amino acids. Germline CDR1 is MNHEY and CDR2 is SVGAGI. V was shortened by 6 bases and J by 2 bases, with 9 bases between the two germline ends.